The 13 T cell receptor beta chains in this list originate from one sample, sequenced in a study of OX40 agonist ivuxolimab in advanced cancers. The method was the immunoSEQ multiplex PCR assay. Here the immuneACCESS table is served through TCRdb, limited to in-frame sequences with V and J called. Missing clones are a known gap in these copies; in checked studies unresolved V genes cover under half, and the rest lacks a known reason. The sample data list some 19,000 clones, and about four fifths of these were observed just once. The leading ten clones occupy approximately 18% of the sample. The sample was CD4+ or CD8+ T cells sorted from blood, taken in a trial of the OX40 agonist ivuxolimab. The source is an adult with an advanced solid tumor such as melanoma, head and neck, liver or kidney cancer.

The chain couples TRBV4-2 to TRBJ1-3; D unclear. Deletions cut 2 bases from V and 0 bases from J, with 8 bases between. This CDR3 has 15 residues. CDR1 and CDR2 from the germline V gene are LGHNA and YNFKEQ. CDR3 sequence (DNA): TGTGCCAGCAGCCAATTGCCAAGCTCTGGAAACACCATATATTTT. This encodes CASSQLPSSGNTIYF.

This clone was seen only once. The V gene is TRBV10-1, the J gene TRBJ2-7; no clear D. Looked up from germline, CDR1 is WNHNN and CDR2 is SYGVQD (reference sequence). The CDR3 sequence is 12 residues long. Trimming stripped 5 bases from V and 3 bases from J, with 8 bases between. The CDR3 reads CASSSRSYEQYF. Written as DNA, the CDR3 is TGCGCCAGCAGTTCAAGAAGCTACGAGCAGTACTTC.

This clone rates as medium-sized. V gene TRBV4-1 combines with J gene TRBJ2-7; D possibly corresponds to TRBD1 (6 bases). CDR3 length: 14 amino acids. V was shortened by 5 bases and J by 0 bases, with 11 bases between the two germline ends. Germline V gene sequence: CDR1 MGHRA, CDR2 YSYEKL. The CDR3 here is CASSAHRDSYEQYF. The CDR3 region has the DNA TGCGCCAGCAGCGCCCACAGGGACTCCTACGAGCAGTACTTC.

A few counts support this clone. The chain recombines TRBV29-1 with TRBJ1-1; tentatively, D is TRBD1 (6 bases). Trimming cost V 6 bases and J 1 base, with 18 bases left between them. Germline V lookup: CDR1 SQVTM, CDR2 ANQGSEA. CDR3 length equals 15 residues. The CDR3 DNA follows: TGCAGCGTCCGCGTGGCCGGGACACAGAACACTGAAGCTTTCTTT. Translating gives CSVRVAGTQNTEAFF.

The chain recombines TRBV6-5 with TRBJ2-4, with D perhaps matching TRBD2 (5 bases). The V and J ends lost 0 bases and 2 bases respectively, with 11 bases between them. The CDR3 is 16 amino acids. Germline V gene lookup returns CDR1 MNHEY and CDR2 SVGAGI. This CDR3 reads CASSYSFASSKNIQYF. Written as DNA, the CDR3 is TGTGCCAGCAGTTACTCGTTTGCTAGCTCCAAAAACATTCAGTACTTC.

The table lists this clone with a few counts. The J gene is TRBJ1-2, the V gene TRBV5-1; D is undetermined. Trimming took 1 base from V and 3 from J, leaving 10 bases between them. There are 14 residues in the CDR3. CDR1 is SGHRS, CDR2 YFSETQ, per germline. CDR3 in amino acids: CASSLSSADYGYTF. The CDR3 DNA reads TGCGCCAGCAGCTTGTCGTCCGCAGACTATGGCTACACCTTC.

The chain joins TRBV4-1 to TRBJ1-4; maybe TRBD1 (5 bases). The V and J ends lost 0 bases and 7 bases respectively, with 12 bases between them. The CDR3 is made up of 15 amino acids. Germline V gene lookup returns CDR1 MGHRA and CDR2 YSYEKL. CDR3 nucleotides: TGCGCCAGCAGCCAAGACGCAGGGTTGAGTGAAAAACTGTTTTTT. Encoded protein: CASSQDAGLSEKLFF.

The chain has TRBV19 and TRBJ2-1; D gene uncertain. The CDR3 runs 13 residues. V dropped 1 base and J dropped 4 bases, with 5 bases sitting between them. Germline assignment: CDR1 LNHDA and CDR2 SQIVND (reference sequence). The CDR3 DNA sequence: TGTGCCAGTAGTATAGGGTTTTACAATGAGCAGTTCTTC. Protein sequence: CASSIGFYNEQFF.

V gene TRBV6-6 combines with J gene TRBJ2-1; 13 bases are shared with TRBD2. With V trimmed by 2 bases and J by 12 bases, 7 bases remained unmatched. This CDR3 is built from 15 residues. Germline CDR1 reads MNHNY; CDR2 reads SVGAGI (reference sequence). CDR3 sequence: CASSYIGTSGERQFF. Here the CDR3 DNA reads TGTGCCAGCAGTTACATAGGGACTAGCGGGGAACGGCAGTTCTTC.

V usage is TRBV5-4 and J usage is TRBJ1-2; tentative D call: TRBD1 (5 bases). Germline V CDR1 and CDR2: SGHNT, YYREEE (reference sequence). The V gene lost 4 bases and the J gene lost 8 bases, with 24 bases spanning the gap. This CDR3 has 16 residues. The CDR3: CASSQDFSVQGSGYTF. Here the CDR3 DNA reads TGTGCCAGCAGCCAAGATTTTTCGGTTCAGGGAAGCGGCTACACCTTC.

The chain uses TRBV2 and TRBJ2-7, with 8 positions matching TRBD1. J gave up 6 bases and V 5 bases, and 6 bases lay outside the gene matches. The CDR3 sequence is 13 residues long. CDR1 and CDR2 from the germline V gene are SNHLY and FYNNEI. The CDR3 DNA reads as TGTGCCAGCAGTCAGGGGGCCTCGATCGAGCAGTACTTC. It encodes CASSQGASIEQYF.

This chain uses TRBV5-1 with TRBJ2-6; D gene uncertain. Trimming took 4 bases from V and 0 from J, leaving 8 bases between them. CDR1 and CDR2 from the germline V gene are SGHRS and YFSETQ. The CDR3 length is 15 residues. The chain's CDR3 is CASSIQLSGANVLTF. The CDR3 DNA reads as TGCGCCAGCAGCATACAGCTCTCTGGGGCCAACGTCCTGACTTTC.

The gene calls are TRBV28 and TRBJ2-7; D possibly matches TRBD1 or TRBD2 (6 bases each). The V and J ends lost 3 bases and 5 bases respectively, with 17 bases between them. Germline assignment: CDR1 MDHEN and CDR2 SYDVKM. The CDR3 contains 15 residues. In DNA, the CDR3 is TGTGCCAGCAGTTTCCGGGGGCGTAGGTTCCACGAGCAGTACTTC. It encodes CASSFRGRRFHEQYF.